This T cell receptor beta chain was captured by sequencing in a study of post-analysis software for immune sequencing data. General study results and limits: Patients had higher frequencies than controls of four to six TRBV segments, including TRBV5-6, TRBV5-1 and TRBV20-1.

V lost 2 bases, J lost 0 bases, and 14 bases lay in between. The CDR3 is made up of 18 amino acids. CDR1 SEHNR and CDR2 FQNEAQ come from the germline V gene (reference sequence). Presence of unique molecular identifiers characterized the TCR beta cDNA libraries. TCRdb independently ran MiXCR on the PCR reads; one entry per CDR3 protein. Altogether about 820,000 distinct CDR3 sequences are present, about 53% being singletons, with the ten largest covering roughly 4.4%. As for this clonotype: The antigen remains unidentified.

This TCR came from a girl aged 5-17 years with multiple sclerosis. Sequenced material: blood. This chain connects TRBV7-9 to TRBJ2-6; D is unresolved. This chain's CDR3 is CASSLILAEISGANVLTF. CDR3 DNA: TGTGCCAGCAGCTTAATACTCGCGGAAATCTCTGGGGCCAACGTCCTGACTTTC.